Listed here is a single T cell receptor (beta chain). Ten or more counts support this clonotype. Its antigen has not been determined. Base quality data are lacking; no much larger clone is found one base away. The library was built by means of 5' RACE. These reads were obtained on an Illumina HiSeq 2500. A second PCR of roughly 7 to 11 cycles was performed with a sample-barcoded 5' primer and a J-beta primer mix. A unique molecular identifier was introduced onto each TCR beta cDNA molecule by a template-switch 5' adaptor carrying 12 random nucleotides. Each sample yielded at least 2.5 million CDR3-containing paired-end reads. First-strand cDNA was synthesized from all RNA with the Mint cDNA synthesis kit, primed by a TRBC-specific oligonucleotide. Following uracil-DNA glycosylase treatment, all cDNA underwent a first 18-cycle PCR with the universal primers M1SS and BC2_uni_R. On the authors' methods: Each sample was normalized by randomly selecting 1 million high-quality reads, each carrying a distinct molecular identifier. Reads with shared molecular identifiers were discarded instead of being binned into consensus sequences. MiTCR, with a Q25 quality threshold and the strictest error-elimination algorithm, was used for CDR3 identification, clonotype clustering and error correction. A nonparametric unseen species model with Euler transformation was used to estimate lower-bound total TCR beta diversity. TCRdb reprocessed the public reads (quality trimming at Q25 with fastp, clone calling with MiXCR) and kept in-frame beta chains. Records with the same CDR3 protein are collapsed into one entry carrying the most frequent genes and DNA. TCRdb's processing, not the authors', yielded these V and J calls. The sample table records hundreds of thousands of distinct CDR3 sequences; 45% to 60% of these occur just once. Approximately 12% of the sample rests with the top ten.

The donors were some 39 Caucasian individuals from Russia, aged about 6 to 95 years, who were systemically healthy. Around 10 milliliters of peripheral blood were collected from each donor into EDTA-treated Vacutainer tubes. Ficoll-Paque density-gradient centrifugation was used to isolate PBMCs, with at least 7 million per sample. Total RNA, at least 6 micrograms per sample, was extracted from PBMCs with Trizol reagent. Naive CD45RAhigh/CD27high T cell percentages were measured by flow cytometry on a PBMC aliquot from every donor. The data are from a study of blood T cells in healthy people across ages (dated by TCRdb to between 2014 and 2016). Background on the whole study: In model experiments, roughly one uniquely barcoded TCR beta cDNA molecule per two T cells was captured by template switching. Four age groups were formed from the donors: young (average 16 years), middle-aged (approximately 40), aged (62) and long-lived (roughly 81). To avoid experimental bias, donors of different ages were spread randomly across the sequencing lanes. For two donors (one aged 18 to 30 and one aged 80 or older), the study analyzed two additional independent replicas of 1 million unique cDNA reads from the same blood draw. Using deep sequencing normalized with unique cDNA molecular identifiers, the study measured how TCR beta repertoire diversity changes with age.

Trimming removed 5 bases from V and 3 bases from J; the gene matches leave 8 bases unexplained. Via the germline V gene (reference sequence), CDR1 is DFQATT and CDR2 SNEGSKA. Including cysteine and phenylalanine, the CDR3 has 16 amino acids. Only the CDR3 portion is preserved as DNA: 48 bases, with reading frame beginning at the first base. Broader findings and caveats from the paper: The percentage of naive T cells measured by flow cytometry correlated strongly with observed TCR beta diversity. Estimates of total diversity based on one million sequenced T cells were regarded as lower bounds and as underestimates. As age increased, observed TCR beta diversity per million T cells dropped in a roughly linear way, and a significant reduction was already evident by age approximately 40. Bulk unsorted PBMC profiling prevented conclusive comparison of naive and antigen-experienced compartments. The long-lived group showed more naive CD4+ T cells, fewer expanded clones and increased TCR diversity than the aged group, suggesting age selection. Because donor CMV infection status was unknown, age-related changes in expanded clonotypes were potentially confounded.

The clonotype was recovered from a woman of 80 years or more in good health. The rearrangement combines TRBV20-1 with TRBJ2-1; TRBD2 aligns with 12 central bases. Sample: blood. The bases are TGCAGTGCTGCTAGCGGGAGGGCCTCCCTCTACAATGAGCAGTTCTTC. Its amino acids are CSAASGRASLYNEQFF.